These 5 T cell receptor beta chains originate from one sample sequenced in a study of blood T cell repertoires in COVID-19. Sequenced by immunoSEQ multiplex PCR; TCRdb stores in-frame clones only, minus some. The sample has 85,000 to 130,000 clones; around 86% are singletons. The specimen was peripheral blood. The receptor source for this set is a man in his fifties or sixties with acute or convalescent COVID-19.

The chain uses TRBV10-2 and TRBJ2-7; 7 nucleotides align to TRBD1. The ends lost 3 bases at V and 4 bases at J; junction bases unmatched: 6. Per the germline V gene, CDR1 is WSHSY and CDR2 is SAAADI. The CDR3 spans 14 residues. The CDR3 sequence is CASSDFGTAYEQYF. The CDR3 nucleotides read TGCGCCAGCAGTGATTTCGGGACAGCGTACGAGCAGTACTTC.

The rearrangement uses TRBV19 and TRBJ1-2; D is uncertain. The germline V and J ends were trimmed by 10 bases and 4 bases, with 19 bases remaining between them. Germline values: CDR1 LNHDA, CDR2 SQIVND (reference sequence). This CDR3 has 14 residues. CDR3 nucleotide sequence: TGTGCCACGGCCGGGGTGTCTCGGGGCTATGGCTACACCTTC. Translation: CATAGVSRGYGYTF.

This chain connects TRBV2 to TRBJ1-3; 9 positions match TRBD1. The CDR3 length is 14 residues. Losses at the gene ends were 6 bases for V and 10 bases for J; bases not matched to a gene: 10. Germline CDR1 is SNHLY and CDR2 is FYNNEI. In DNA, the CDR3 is TGTGCCAGCAGCCCGGGACAGGGAGTGAAAACCATATATTTT. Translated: CASSPGQGVKTIYF.

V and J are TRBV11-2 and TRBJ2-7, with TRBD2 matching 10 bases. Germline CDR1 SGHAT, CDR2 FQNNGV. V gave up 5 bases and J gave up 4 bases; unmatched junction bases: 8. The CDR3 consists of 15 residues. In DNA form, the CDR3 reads TGTGCCAGCAGCCCGGGTGGACTAGCGGAATACGAGCAGTACTTC. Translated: CASSPGGLAEYEQYF.

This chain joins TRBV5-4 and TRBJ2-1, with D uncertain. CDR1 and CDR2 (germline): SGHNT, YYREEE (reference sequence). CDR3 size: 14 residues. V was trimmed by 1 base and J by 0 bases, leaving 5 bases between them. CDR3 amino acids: CASSLTGSYNEQFF. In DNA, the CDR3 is TGTGCCAGCAGCTTGACTGGCTCCTACAATGAGCAGTTCTTC.